A single sample is the source of the 27 T cell receptor beta chains below, sequenced in a study of T cell changes during pregnancy in multiple sclerosis. Sequenced by immunoSEQ multiplex PCR; TCRdb stores in-frame clones only, minus some. The sample comprises 30,000 to 40,000 clones, 90% of which are singletons, and approximately 5.9% rests with the top ten. The material was peripheral blood, obtained in the third trimester of pregnancy. The receptors stem from a female donor in good health, enrolled as a control in a pregnancy study.

The rearrangement joins TRBV7-8 to TRBJ2-5; 14 nucleotides match TRBD2. The germline gives CDR1 SGHVS, CDR2 FQNEAQ. V shed 5 bases and J 4 bases; nucleotides not matched to a gene: 9. CDR3 length: 17 amino acids. The CDR3 spells CASSPPGLAGVGETQYF. The DNA for the CDR3 is TGTGCCAGCAGCCCCCCGGGACTAGCGGGAGTGGGAGAGACCCAGTACTTC.

This rearrangement joins TRBV6-5 to TRBJ2-7, with no clear D. Germline V gene sequence: CDR1 MNHEY, CDR2 SVGAGI. V was cut by 5 bases and J by 0 bases, with 5 bases left in between. The CDR3 spans 12 residues. The CDR3 here is CASSRSSYEQYF. The CDR3 nucleotides read TGTGCCAGCAGTCGGAGCTCCTACGAGCAGTACTTC.

The chain carries TRBV27 and TRBJ1-2; perhaps TRBD1 as D (6 bases). The germline V and J ends were trimmed by 4 bases and 4 bases, with 10 bases remaining between them. Per germline, CDR1 MNHEY and CDR2 SMNVEV (reference sequence). The CDR3 loop spans 13 amino acids. CDR3 protein: CASSSGAVYGYTF. The CDR3 region has the DNA TGTGCCAGCAGTTCAGGGGCGGTCTATGGCTACACCTTC.

This chain links TRBV28 with TRBJ1-1; weak D call: TRBD1 (6 bases). Trimming pared 4 bases from V and 2 bases from J, leaving 11 bases between. Germline assignment: CDR1 MDHEN and CDR2 SYDVKM. The CDR3 has 14 amino acids. The CDR3 reads CASSSPGQNTEAFF. The CDR3 DNA sequence: TGTGCCAGCAGTTCTCCGGGACAAAACACTGAAGCTTTCTTT.

The rearrangement uses TRBV7-2 and TRBJ1-2; D gene unclear. The CDR3 contains 15 residues. Germline CDR1 is SGHTA and CDR2 is FQGNSA. Trimming left V 5 bases short and J 2 bases short, with 15 bases between. This CDR3 is CASSRGWTVNYGYTF. CDR3 DNA: TGTGCCAGCAGCAGAGGGTGGACGGTGAACTATGGCTACACCTTC.

J is TRBJ2-3 and V is TRBV10-1; 7 nucleotides align to TRBD1. CDR1 and CDR2 (germline): WNHNN, SYGVQD (reference sequence). The V and J ends lost 2 bases and 0 bases, in that order; junction bases with no gene match: 2. The CDR3 length is 15 residues. DNA of the CDR3: TGCGCCAGCAGTGAGACAGGGGCCAGCACAGATACGCAGTATTTT. Amino acid sequence: CASSETGASTDTQYF.

This clone was counted once. The J gene is TRBJ2-3, the V gene TRBV10-3; 9 bases are shared with TRBD1. Unmatched junction bases numbered 2, after V lost 7 bases and J lost 3 bases. This CDR3 spans 13 amino acids. Germline CDR1 is ENHRY and CDR2 is SYGVKD. The CDR3 loop is CAIMTGGTDTQYF. CDR3 bases: TGTGCCATCATGACAGGGGGTACAGATACGCAGTATTTT.

V gene TRBV27 combines with J gene TRBJ2-3, with 13 bases identical to TRBD2. The ends lost 5 bases at V and 10 bases at J; junction bases unmatched: 6. Germline CDR1 MNHEY, CDR2 SMNVEV (reference sequence). There are 14 residues in the CDR3. CDR3 residues: CASSGLAGAFSQYF. Here the CDR3 DNA reads TGTGCCAGCAGTGGACTAGCGGGGGCCTTTTCGCAGTATTTT.

J is TRBJ2-3 and V is TRBV6-4; 7 bases line up with TRBD1. The length of the CDR3 is 14 residues. After removal of 0 bases from V and 8 bases from J, the junction contained 5 bases not matched to a gene. CDR1 MRHNA and CDR2 SNTAGT come from the germline V gene. CDR3 bases: TGTGCCAGCAGTGACTCGGGGGACAGCGGTACGCAGTATTTT. Amino acids: CASSDSGDSGTQYF.

This clone has only a few counts. The V and J genes are TRBV6-4 and TRBJ2-3; D is possibly TRBD2 (5 bases). From germline, CDR1 is MRHNA and CDR2 SNTAGT. With 6 bases removed from V and 0 bases from J, the gap between germline ends came to 13 bases. The CDR3 is made up of 15 amino acids. DNA for the CDR3: TGTGCCAGCAGCCAAAACGGGGAAAGCACAGATACGCAGTATTTT. Protein product: CASSQNGESTDTQYF.

In this sample, this clone turned up once. The chain joins TRBV10-3 to TRBJ2-3; weak D call: TRBD2 (5 bases). CDR3 length: 15 amino acids. Germline lookup yields CDR1 ENHRY and CDR2 SYGVKD. Trimming shortened V by 7 bases and J by 1 base, and 15 bases separated the two germline ends. The CDR3 nucleotides read TGTGCCATCACTACTAGTTTACCGGGCACAGATACGCAGTATTTT. Its translation: CAITTSLPGTDTQYF.

This chain uses TRBV4-3 with TRBJ2-2; D possibly corresponds to TRBD2 (6 bases). The CDR3 extends over 16 amino acids. Germline loops: CDR1 LGHNA, CDR2 YSLEER. Trimming pared 4 bases from V and 6 bases from J, leaving 18 bases between. The chain's CDR3 is CASSRNRGSQPGELFF. The CDR3 DNA sequence: TGCGCCAGCAGCCGAAACCGGGGGTCCCAACCCGGGGAGCTGTTTTTT.

V usage is TRBV9 and J usage is TRBJ1-1; D uncertain. Deletions cut 1 base from V and 3 bases from J, with 16 bases between. The CDR3 runs 16 residues. Germline-derived CDR1 and CDR2 are SGDLS and YYNGEE. The CDR3 DNA sequence: TGTGCCAGCAGCGTACATCCCCCGGGAGTACACACTGAAGCTTTCTTT. This sequence encodes CASSVHPPGVHTEAFF.

CDR3 region: CASNRQNQPQHF. CDR3 nucleotides: TGTGCCAGCAATCGACAGAATCAGCCCCAGCATTTT. The V gene is TRBV6-6, the J gene TRBJ1-5, with a tentative D call TRBD1 (5 bases). V dropped 7 bases and J dropped 4 bases, with 8 bases sitting between them. CDR1 is MNHNY and CDR2 is SVGAGI in the germline V gene (reference sequence). CDR3 length: 12 amino acids.

The rearrangement joins TRBV5-4 to TRBJ2-4, with D unclear. The germline V gene has CDR1 SGHNT and CDR2 YYREEE (reference sequence). The CDR3 runs 13 residues. Trimming cost V 0 bases and J 8 bases, with 9 bases left between them. CDR3 coding DNA: TGTGCCAGCAGCTTGGTTACGGTTGACATTCAGTACTTC. Protein: CASSLVTVDIQYF.

The chain links TRBV4-2 to TRBJ2-5; the match to TRBD2 covers 10 bases. V trimming: 1 base; J trimming: 5 bases; junction bases outside the gene matches: 10. In germline, CDR1 is LGHNA, CDR2 YNFKEQ. The CDR3 is 17 amino acids. CDR3 region: CASSQATPSGGAETQYF. Here the CDR3 DNA reads TGTGCCAGCAGCCAAGCTACTCCGAGCGGGGGGGCGGAGACCCAGTACTTC.

The chain is built from TRBV6-4 and TRBJ2-5, with 12 bases matching TRBD2. CDR1 is MRHNA, CDR2 SNTAGT, per germline. J gave up 2 bases and V 4 bases, and 5 bases lay outside the gene matches. This CDR3 spans 16 amino acids. The CDR3: CASSAPSGGDQETQYF. In DNA, the CDR3 is TGTGCCAGCAGTGCCCCTAGCGGGGGGGATCAAGAGACCCAGTACTTC.

V gene TRBV6-4 combines with J gene TRBJ2-1, with 8 bases fitting TRBD2. The V gene's germline CDR1 is MRHNA and CDR2 SNTAGT. Trimming took 2 bases from V and 7 from J; bases not matched to a gene: 4. CDR3 length equals 14 residues. The CDR3 DNA follows: TGTGCCAGCAGTGACCGAGCGGGAGAAAATGAGCAGTTCTTC. Residues: CASSDRAGENEQFF.

The genes are TRBV5-4 and TRBJ1-6; TRBD1 might be the D (5 bases). Trimming stripped 0 bases from V and 5 bases from J, with 9 bases between. This CDR3 region has 15 residues. Germline assignment: CDR1 SGHNT and CDR2 YYREEE (reference sequence). The CDR3 protein is CASSLAQGNNSPLHF. The CDR3, as DNA: TGTGCCAGCAGCTTGGCGCAGGGTAATAATTCACCCCTCCACTTT.

The chain employs TRBV11-2 and TRBJ2-7; possibly TRBD2 for D (5 bases). V was shortened by 5 bases and J by 1 base, with 24 bases between the two germline ends. The germline gives CDR1 SGHAT, CDR2 FQNNGV. The CDR3 is 18 residues long. In DNA, the CDR3 is TGTGCCAGCAGCCCCACTCGCGGGTTACTAAGGACTTCCTACGAGCAGTACTTC. Translation gives CASSPTRGLLRTSYEQYF.

The genes are TRBV6-1 and TRBJ1-2; possible D gene TRBD1, 5 bases. Germline V CDR1 and CDR2: MNHNS, SASEGT. V was pared by 6 bases and J by 2 bases, with 10 bases between. The CDR3 has 13 residues. CDR3 sequence reads: CASSPRANYGYTF. In nucleotides, the CDR3 is TGTGCCAGCAGCCCCAGGGCCAACTATGGCTACACCTTC.

This clone appeared a single time. This CDR3 reads CASSLRDYTDTQYF. CDR3 nucleotide sequence: TGTGCCAGCAGCCTCCGGGACTATACAGATACGCAGTATTTT. V is TRBV14 and J is TRBJ2-3; 7 bases are a match to TRBD2. Losses at the gene ends were 4 bases for V and 3 bases for J; bases not matched to a gene: 4. This CDR3 region has 14 residues. Germline V CDR1 and CDR2: SGHDN, FVKESK.

V and J are TRBV29-1 and TRBJ1-3; D not certain. The germline CDR1 and CDR2 sequences are SQVTM and ANQGSEA. There are 11 residues in the CDR3. V lost 6 bases, J lost 4 bases, and 7 bases lay in between. The CDR3 sequence is CSVGMGNTIYF. Here the CDR3 DNA reads TGCAGCGTCGGTATGGGAAACACCATATATTTT.

This clone was detected only once. The gene calls are TRBV19 and TRBJ1-5, with D hard to call. From germline, CDR1 is LNHDA and CDR2 SQIVND (reference sequence). The germline V and J ends were trimmed by 8 bases and 1 base, with 9 bases remaining between them. The CDR3 has 13 amino acids. The CDR3 DNA is TGTGCCAGTCATTCAGAAAGCAATCAGCCCCAGCATTTT. Translating it yields CASHSESNQPQHF.

The V gene is TRBV5-4, the J gene TRBJ1-1, with 7 bases that match TRBD1. Germline assignment: CDR1 SGHNT and CDR2 YYREEE (reference sequence). V dropped 0 bases and J dropped 7; count of bases not matched to a gene: 3. The length of the CDR3 is 13 residues. The CDR3 nucleotides read TGTGCCAGCAGCTTGGAGACAGGGATTGAAGCTTTCTTT. Translation gives CASSLETGIEAFF.

This sequence joins TRBV19 and TRBJ2-2; unclear D gene. CDR3 size: 14 residues. V was trimmed by 8 bases and J by 4 bases, leaving 14 bases between them. Germline assignment: CDR1 LNHDA and CDR2 SQIVND (reference sequence). The CDR3 DNA follows: TGTGCCAGTCCCCCCCGCGGATTCACCGGGGAGCTGTTTTTT. It translates to CASPPRGFTGELFF.

The chain employs TRBV29-1 and TRBJ1-3, with TRBD1 as a possible D gene (6 bases). V shed 6 bases and J shed 4 bases, with 16 bases lying between them. The germline gives CDR1 SQVTM, CDR2 ANQGSEA. The CDR3 sequence is 14 residues long. This chain's CDR3 is CSVGKQGYGNTIYF. CDR3 in DNA: TGCAGCGTCGGGAAACAGGGTTACGGAAACACCATATATTTT.